Presented here are 7 T cell receptor beta chains from one specimen sequenced in a study of CD8 T cells in Susac syndrome. The RNA input was roughly 0.45 to 1 ug, and it was reverse transcribed with random hexamers. MiXCR was run by TCRdb on the immunoSEQ multiplex PCR reads, yielding one entry per CDR3 protein. The sample contains 150,000 to 200,000 distinct CDR3 sequences, more than 90% of which appear only once. Sequencing was done on a sample of CD4+ T cells from PBMCs. The receptor set was obtained from a human donor with multiple sclerosis.

This rearrangement joins TRBV25-1 to TRBJ1-6, with TRBD1 matching over 7 bases. Germline V gives CDR1 MGHDK, CDR2 SYGVNS. Germline trimming cut 3 bases from V and 7 bases from J; bases unmatched to any gene: 9. CDR3 size: 16 residues. The CDR3 nucleotides are TGTGCCAGCAGTGATTATTGGACAGGAGAGAATTCACCCCTCCACTTT. Protein sequence: CASSDYWTGENSPLHF.

The genes are TRBV3-1 and TRBJ2-1; D gene ambiguous. In germline, CDR1 is LGHDT, CDR2 YNNKEL (reference sequence). Trimming pared 4 bases from V and 4 bases from J, leaving 17 bases between. CDR3 length equals 16 residues. This CDR3 reads CASSPKASQQYNEQFF. The CDR3 DNA sequence: TGTGCCAGCAGCCCCAAGGCTTCTCAACAGTACAATGAGCAGTTCTTC.

The chain's CDR3 is CAWSVWGLPNSTEAFF. The CDR3 DNA reads TGTGCCTGGAGTGTATGGGGTCTCCCGAATAGCACTGAAGCTTTCTTT. V usage is TRBV30 and J usage is TRBJ1-1, with no clear D. There are 16 residues in the CDR3. V gave up 0 bases and J gave up 4 bases, with 18 bases separating them. Germline CDR1 is GTSNPN and CDR2 is SVGIG (reference sequence).

CDR3 DNA: TGTGCCAGCAGCCCAAAGGGCTCTAACTATGGCTACACCTTC. Translation: CASSPKGSNYGYTF. The rearrangement uses TRBV7-6 and TRBJ1-2; D gene uncertain. Trimming stripped 5 bases from V and 0 bases from J, with 10 bases between. CDR3 size: 14 residues. Germline CDR1 reads SGHVS; CDR2 reads FNYEAQ.

The V call is TRBV5-1, the J call TRBJ2-6, with a possible D match to TRBD1 (5 bases). Germline assignment: CDR1 SGHRS and CDR2 YFSETQ. This CDR3 region has 16 residues. Trimming took 3 bases from V and 8 from J, leaving 18 bases between them. CDR3 loop: CASSWLQDPRTNVLTF. For the CDR3, the DNA is TGCGCCAGCAGCTGGCTACAGGATCCTCGGACCAACGTCCTGACTTTC. Complete variable domain (other parts from reference TRBV5-1 and TRBJ2-6): KAGVTQTPRYLIKTRGQQVTLSCSPISGHRSVSWYQQTPGQGLQFLFEYFSETQRNKGNFPGRFSGRQFSNSRSEMNVSTLELGDSALYLCASSWLQDPRTNVLTFGAGSRLTVL.

This sequence joins TRBV9 and TRBJ2-3; D is ambiguous. CDR1 is SGDLS, CDR2 YYNGEE, per germline. V gave up 1 base and J gave up 2 bases, with 8 bases separating them. The CDR3 extends over 14 amino acids. CDR3 sequence: CASSVLGTTDTQYF. The CDR3 DNA follows: TGTGCCAGCAGCGTACTCGGTACCACAGATACGCAGTATTTT.

The rearrangement uses TRBV4-3 and TRBJ1-5; D ambiguous. The CDR3 extends over 15 amino acids. Germline-derived CDR1 and CDR2 are LGHNA and YSLEER. Trimming left V 0 bases short and J 2 bases short, with 8 bases between. CDR3 region: CASSQERAGNQPQHF. CDR3 sequence (DNA): TGCGCCAGCAGCCAAGAGAGGGCGGGCAATCAGCCCCAGCATTTT.